The 32 T cell receptor beta chains in this list originate from one sample, sequenced in a study of T cells in narcolepsy. Generated by immunoSEQ multiplex PCR, the TCRdb table keeps only in-frame clones and is missing some. The sample shows 30,000 to 35,000 clones, about nine tenths of them seen only once. Sequencing was carried out using CD45RA- memory CD4+ T cells from PBMCs. Every receptor here comes from a human donor with narcolepsy.

Only one count was recorded for this clone. The J gene is TRBJ1-2, the V gene TRBV6-1, with D possibly TRBD1 on 5 matching bases. The V and J ends lost 4 bases and 2 bases respectively, with 11 bases between them. The CDR3 is 14 amino acids. Per germline, CDR1 MNHNS and CDR2 SASEGT. The CDR3 sequence is CASSAGRTNYGYTF. In DNA, the CDR3 is TGTGCCAGCAGTGCGGGACGGACCAACTATGGCTACACCTTC.

The chain has TRBV10-2 and TRBJ1-4, with D possibly being TRBD1 (5 bases). The V end was cut by 3 bases, the J end by 4 bases, with 12 bases between. The CDR3 contains 15 residues. Germline V lookup: CDR1 WSHSY, CDR2 SAAADI. This CDR3 is CASSDTGTINEKLFF. The CDR3 bases are TGCGCCAGCAGTGATACGGGGACCATTAATGAAAAACTGTTTTTT.

V and J are TRBV7-8 and TRBJ2-1, with D perhaps assigned TRBD1 or TRBD2 (6 bases each). Per the germline V gene, CDR1 is SGHVS and CDR2 is FQNEAQ. The V and J ends lost 0 bases and 4 bases respectively, with 13 bases between them. This CDR3 spans 16 amino acids. DNA for the CDR3: TGTGCCAGCAGCTTAGCGTCTGGAGGGGGGTACAATGAGCAGTTCTTC. This encodes CASSLASGGGYNEQFF.

V is TRBV15 and J is TRBJ1-3; D is undetermined. The germline V gene encodes CDR1 LNHNV and CDR2 YYDKDF (reference sequence). CDR3 size: 16 residues. V lost 2 bases and J lost 0, with 11 bases in between. CDR3: CATSRPITRSGNTIYF. The DNA of the CDR3 is TGTGCCACCAGCAGACCTATAACCCGCTCTGGAAACACCATATATTTT.

This chain connects TRBV6-1 to TRBJ2-3; D possibly corresponds to TRBD2 (5 bases). This CDR3 is built from 15 residues. Germline CDR1 MNHNS, CDR2 SASEGT. Trimming took 7 bases from V and 2 from J, leaving 16 bases between them. CDR3 sequence: CASTGGFPYTDTQYF. CDR3 bases: TGTGCCAGCACCGGAGGCTTCCCGTACACAGATACGCAGTATTTT.

The chain recombines TRBV7-2 with TRBJ2-5; the D gene is possibly TRBD2 (5 bases). The length of the CDR3 is 14 residues. Trimming shortened V by 2 bases and J by 3 bases, and 10 bases separated the two germline ends. Per the germline V gene, CDR1 is SGHTA and CDR2 is FQGNSA. The CDR3 coding sequence is TGTGCCAGCAGCTTAATGCAAGCGGAAGAGACCCAGTACTTC. Its protein product is CASSLMQAEETQYF.

Written as DNA, the CDR3 is TGCAGCGCCCGGGGTGTTGAGAACACTGAAGCTTTCTTT. Amino acids: CSARGVENTEAFF. The chain employs TRBV29-1 and TRBJ1-1; D gene uncertain. Germline assignment: CDR1 SQVTM and CDR2 ANQGSEA. Between the trimmed V and J ends, which lost 7 bases and 1 base, there was a span of 13 bases. The CDR3 is made up of 13 amino acids.

This rearrangement joins TRBV27 to TRBJ2-3; weak D call: TRBD1 (5 bases). The CDR3 spans 13 residues. Trimming took 6 bases from V and 3 from J, leaving 10 bases between them. The germline V gene has CDR1 MNHEY and CDR2 SMNVEV (reference sequence). The CDR3 region is CASSDSGTDTQYF. As DNA, the CDR3 is TGTGCCAGCAGCGACTCAGGGACAGATACGCAGTATTTT.

The sample holds a few counts of this clone. This chain links TRBV15 with TRBJ2-1; TRBD2 is a possible D gene (5 bases). CDR3 length: 16 amino acids. The V end was cut by 0 bases, the J end by 8 bases, with 17 bases between. CDR1 LNHNV and CDR2 YYDKDF come from the germline V gene (reference sequence). CDR3: CATSRDGFGGYDEQFF. Written as DNA, the CDR3 is TGTGCCACCAGCAGAGATGGTTTCGGAGGTTATGATGAGCAGTTCTTC.

The chain carries TRBV4-1 and TRBJ2-7; D not resolved. CDR3 length equals 13 residues. Germline-derived CDR1 and CDR2 are MGHRA and YSYEKL. V gave up 8 bases and J gave up 2 bases, with 13 bases separating them. CDR3 DNA sequence: TGCGCCAGCGCGCTAGATGTTGCCTACGAGCAGTACTTC. Its protein product is CASALDVAYEQYF.

The chain is built from TRBV9 and TRBJ2-1; TRBD2 agrees at 9 bases. V gave up 0 bases and J gave up 6 bases; unmatched junction bases: 7. The CDR3 has 16 amino acids. Germline-derived CDR1 and CDR2 are SGDLS and YYNGEE. Here the CDR3 DNA reads TGTGCCAGCAGCGTAGCAGGACTAGCGAGTCCCAATGAGCAGTTCTTC. It yields the protein CASSVAGLASPNEQFF.

This clone was seen only once. The J gene is TRBJ1-6, the V gene TRBV7-2; 9 bases are shared with TRBD1. There are 16 residues in the CDR3. V lost 7 bases to trimming and J lost 4 bases; unmatched junction nucleotides: 8. Germline V CDR1 and CDR2: SGHTA, FQGNSA. CDR3 residues: CASNLGTGSYNSPLHF. DNA of the CDR3: TGTGCCAGCAACTTGGGGACAGGGTCTTATAATTCACCCCTCCACTTT.

CDR3 coding DNA: TGTGCCAGCCTGGGGGGGCCGGGGGAGAAACTGTTTTTT. Translating it yields CASLGGPGEKLFF. J is TRBJ1-4 and V is TRBV6-6, with D possibly being TRBD1 (6 bases). V was shortened by 8 bases and J by 11 bases, with 18 bases between the two germline ends. The CDR3 extends over 13 amino acids. CDR1 MNHNY and CDR2 SVGAGI come from the germline V gene (reference sequence).

This clone was observed a single time. The CDR3 here is CASSLDLGTGTDTQYF. CDR3 DNA: TGCGCCAGCAGCTTGGACCTCGGGACAGGGACAGATACGCAGTATTTT. This sequence joins TRBV5-1 and TRBJ2-3; 9 bases match TRBD1. V shed 0 bases, J shed 3 bases, and the junction held 5 bases outside the gene matches. CDR3 length equals 16 residues. Germline V gene lookup returns CDR1 SGHRS and CDR2 YFSETQ.

The rearrangement links TRBV28 to TRBJ2-1, with D possibly TRBD2 on 6 matching bases. V dropped 5 bases and J dropped 2 bases, with 13 bases sitting between them. Germline V gives CDR1 MDHEN, CDR2 SYDVKM. CDR3 length: 15 amino acids. CDR3 nucleotides: TGTGCCAGCAGTCCCGGGACTGGGCCCTACAATGAGCAGTTCTTC. Translated: CASSPGTGPYNEQFF.

The chain is built from TRBV28 and TRBJ1-1; D remains unclear. The V end was cut by 3 bases, the J end by 8 bases, with 10 bases between. The CDR3 has 12 residues. Germline CDR1 is MDHEN and CDR2 is SYDVKM. CDR3 DNA sequence: TGTGCCAGCAGTTTCAACTTCCTAGAAGCTTTCTTT. It encodes CASSFNFLEAFF.

The gene calls are TRBV7-2 and TRBJ1-5; D remains unclear. V lost 1 base and J 0 bases, leaving 7 bases between the germline ends. Per the germline V gene, CDR1 is SGHTA and CDR2 is FQGNSA. CDR3 size: 15 residues. The CDR3 DNA follows: TGTGCCAGCAGCTTAGACCACAGTAGCAATCAGCCCCAGCATTTT. This sequence encodes CASSLDHSSNQPQHF.

V usage is TRBV4-2 and J usage is TRBJ2-3; 10 bases fit TRBD2. Losses at the gene ends were 0 bases for V and 5 bases for J; bases not matched to a gene: 8. There are 17 residues in the CDR3. Germline lookup yields CDR1 LGHNA and CDR2 YNFKEQ. The CDR3 sequence is CASSQEGLAGVQDTQYF. DNA of the CDR3: TGTGCCAGCAGCCAAGAAGGGCTAGCGGGAGTTCAAGATACGCAGTATTTT.

V gene TRBV29-1 combines with J gene TRBJ1-4, with 11 nucleotides matching TRBD1. Germline CDR1 is SQVTM and CDR2 is ANQGSEA. V trimming: 6 bases; J trimming: 7 bases; junction bases outside the gene matches: 10. The CDR3 covers 15 residues. The CDR3, as DNA: TGCAGCGTCGCAATTTCCGGGACAGGGGGTGAAAAACTGTTTTTT. This sequence encodes CSVAISGTGGEKLFF.

CDR3 loop: CASSYRLTSGRAGSETQYF. The CDR3, as DNA: TGTGCCAGCAGCTACCGACTGACTAGCGGGAGGGCCGGCTCGGAGACCCAGTACTTC. The rearrangement uses TRBV7-2 and TRBJ2-5, with TRBD2 matching over 14 bases. Trimming cost V 4 bases and J 5 bases; bases outside gene matches: 15. CDR3 length: 19 residues. Germline V lookup: CDR1 SGHTA, CDR2 FQGNSA.

V gene TRBV7-9 combines with J gene TRBJ1-1; TRBD1 is a possible D gene (5 bases). Germline V gives CDR1 SEHNR, CDR2 FQNEAQ (reference sequence). V was shortened by 5 bases and J by 1 base, with 14 bases between the two germline ends. The CDR3 totals 15 residues. DNA for the CDR3: TGTGCCAGCAGCCTAGGTTCGAGGGGGAACACTGAAGCTTTCTTT. Amino acid sequence: CASSLGSRGNTEAFF.

The chain has TRBV18 and TRBJ2-7; 10 bases are shared with TRBD2. Germline trimming cut 8 bases from V and 1 base from J; bases unmatched to any gene: 2. Per germline, CDR1 KGHSH and CDR2 LQKENI. The CDR3 extends over 13 amino acids. The CDR3 here is CASTSGVSYEQYF. The DNA for the CDR3 is TGTGCCAGCACTAGCGGGGTGTCCTACGAGCAGTACTTC.

This clone appeared a single time. The chain links TRBV15 to TRBJ1-1, with 9 bases identical to TRBD1. V gave up 0 bases and J gave up 5 bases; unmatched junction bases: 10. The CDR3 loop spans 17 amino acids. Looked up from germline, CDR1 is LNHNV and CDR2 is YYDKDF (reference sequence). CDR3 bases: TGTGCCACCAGCAGAGAGGGCACAGGGGGCTTGAGGACTGAAGCTTTCTTT. As protein: CATSREGTGGLRTEAFF.

This clone was found a few times. The CDR3 reads CASMGGPPSPYEQYF. The CDR3, as DNA: TGTGCCAGCATGGGGGGGCCACCCTCTCCCTACGAGCAGTACTTC. V gene TRBV28 combines with J gene TRBJ2-5; TRBD2 might be the D (7 bases). The DNA end favors TRBJ2-7, so the J call may be wrong. The CDR3 covers 15 residues. Germline CDR1 reads MDHEN; CDR2 reads SYDVKM.

V gene TRBV29-1 combines with J gene TRBJ2-1; 9 bases are shared with TRBD2. CDR1 SQVTM and CDR2 ANQGSEA come from the germline V gene. The CDR3 is 12 amino acids. V lost 8 bases to trimming and J lost 6 bases; unmatched junction nucleotides: 5. DNA of the CDR3: TGCAGCCTGGGGCGGGGGGGCAATGAGCAGTTCTTC. It specifies CSLGRGGNEQFF.

The chain uses TRBV28 and TRBJ2-7; D not certain. Germline V lookup: CDR1 MDHEN, CDR2 SYDVKM. Trimming shortened V by 5 bases and J by 0 bases, and 17 bases separated the two germline ends. This CDR3 comprises 16 residues. CDR3 nucleotide sequence: TGTGCCAGCAGTCCCTCGAAGGCCCCTTCCTCCTACGAGCAGTACTTC. It yields the protein CASSPSKAPSSYEQYF.

The chain couples TRBV4-3 to TRBJ1-4; D possibly corresponds to TRBD1 (5 bases). V lost 0 bases to trimming and J lost 8 bases, with 16 bases between them. This CDR3 spans 16 amino acids. CDR1 and CDR2 (germline): LGHNA, YSLEER. The CDR3 nucleotides read TGCGCCAGCAGCCAAGATCGAGTCAGGGTAGGCGAAAAACTGTTTTTT. Amino acids: CASSQDRVRVGEKLFF.

V gene TRBV9 combines with J gene TRBJ2-1; D is tentatively TRBD1 or TRBD2 (7 bases each). V was pared by 3 bases and J by 4 bases, with 17 bases between. Germline CDR1 SGDLS, CDR2 YYNGEE. The CDR3 spans 16 residues. The CDR3 DNA sequence: TGTGCCAGCAGCGAGGGGGCTAGCGGTTTTTACAATGAGCAGTTCTTC. It codes for CASSEGASGFYNEQFF. Variable domain in full (rest from reference TRBV9 and TRBJ2-1): DSGVTQTPKHLITATGQRVTLRCSPRSGDLSVYWYQQSLDQGLQFLIQYYNGEERAKGNILERFSAQQFPDLHSELNLSSLELGDSALYFCASSEGASGFYNEQFFGPGTRLTVL.

The chain recombines TRBV6-5 with TRBJ1-1, with TRBD1 matching over 7 bases. Germline CDR1 reads MNHEY; CDR2 reads SVGAGI. The V gene end was trimmed by 6 bases and the J gene end by 2 bases; junction bases not matched to a gene: 6. The CDR3 loop spans 14 amino acids. The CDR3 loop reads CASSTTGINTEAFF. CDR3 DNA: TGTGCCAGCAGCACGACAGGGATAAACACTGAAGCTTTCTTT.

This clone occurred a few times. The V and J genes are TRBV4-1 and TRBJ2-5, with D perhaps matching TRBD1 (5 bases). The germline V and J ends were trimmed by 2 bases and 5 bases, with 15 bases remaining between them. Germline CDR1 reads MGHRA; CDR2 reads YSYEKL. The CDR3 runs to 15 residues. CDR3 region: CASSQSQGQRETQYF. The CDR3 DNA is TGCGCCAGCAGCCAAAGCCAGGGTCAAAGGGAGACCCAGTACTTC.

The rearrangement uses TRBV7-2 and TRBJ2-7; tentative D call: TRBD1 (6 bases). Trimming left V 7 bases short and J 7 bases short, with 20 bases between. This CDR3 contains 14 residues. Germline V gives CDR1 SGHTA, CDR2 FQGNSA. The CDR3 DNA reads TGTGCCAGCAACAAAGGCAGGGCAGGGGCGGAGCAGTACTTC. Translated, it gives CASNKGRAGAEQYF.

This clone occurred once. The chain joins TRBV15 to TRBJ2-1, with 10 bases lining up with TRBD2. V dropped 0 bases and J dropped 8; count of bases not matched to a gene: 13. Germline V gene lookup returns CDR1 LNHNV and CDR2 YYDKDF (reference sequence). CDR3 length: 18 amino acids. The CDR3 loop is CATSRDGGLAGVGDEQFF. In DNA form, the CDR3 reads TGTGCCACCAGCAGAGATGGAGGGCTAGCGGGAGTAGGGGATGAGCAGTTCTTC.